The 8 T cell receptor beta chains below all came from one sample that was sequenced in a study of control samples from healthy donors and cancer patients. The protocol was immunoSEQ multiplex PCR, while the TCRdb copy is restricted to in-frame clones and leaves out a portion. The sample lists 100,000 to 150,000 clones, 80% to 95% seen once, with 2.5% to 3% in the top ten. Sequencing was performed on blood. These receptors were obtained from a man in his forties in good health.

The chain links TRBV5-6 to TRBJ2-2, with D perhaps matching TRBD2 (6 bases). Germline V lookup: CDR1 SGHDT, CDR2 YYEEEE. The CDR3 loop spans 15 amino acids. Trimming left V 4 bases short and J 1 base short, with 11 bases between. This chain's CDR3 is CASSTGTLNTGELFF. In DNA form, the CDR3 reads TGTGCCAGCAGCACCGGGACTTTGAACACCGGGGAGCTGTTTTTT.

This rearrangement joins TRBV5-4 to TRBJ2-7; D ambiguous. Germline assignment: CDR1 SGHNT and CDR2 YYREEE (reference sequence). CDR3 length: 14 residues. V was cut by 1 base and J by 3 bases, with 11 bases left in between. The CDR3 loop is CASSLKPAYYEQYF. DNA of the CDR3: TGTGCCAGCAGCTTGAAGCCAGCGTACTACGAGCAGTACTTC. Full variable domain (outside the CDR3, taken from reference TRBV5-4 and TRBJ2-7): ETGVTQSPTHLIKTRGQQVTLRCSSQSGHNTVSWYQQALGQGPQFIFQYYREEENGRGNFPPRFSGLQFPNYSSELNVNALELDDSALYLCASSLKPAYYEQYFGPGTRLTVT.

The chain employs TRBV7-9 and TRBJ1-2; D remains ambiguous. Trimming shortened V by 1 base and J by 3 bases, and 6 bases separated the two germline ends. The CDR3 consists of 13 residues. Germline values: CDR1 SEHNR, CDR2 FQNEAQ (reference sequence). DNA of the CDR3: TGTGCCAGCAGCTTAGATCATGACTATGGCTACACCTTC. It specifies CASSLDHDYGYTF.

The CDR3 here is CASSQTRSVRGEQYF. CDR3 bases: TGTGCCAGCTCGCAGACCAGGTCTGTGCGAGGCGAGCAGTACTTC. The genes are TRBV18 and TRBJ2-7; no clear D. Germline CDR1 reads KGHSH; CDR2 reads LQKENI. The length of the CDR3 is 15 residues. Between the trimmed V and J ends, which lost 6 bases and 6 bases, there was a span of 21 bases.

The gene calls are TRBV18 and TRBJ2-5; D call uncertain. This CDR3 is built from 13 residues. Trimming removed 3 bases at V and 5 bases at J, with 10 bases between. From germline, CDR1 is KGHSH and CDR2 LQKENI. CDR3: CASSPGQWETQYF. The CDR3 DNA reads as TGTGCCAGCTCACCGGGTCAGTGGGAGACCCAGTACTTC.

The chain has TRBV3-1 (or the pseudogene TRBV3-2) and TRBJ2-2; D is unclear. Germline assignment: CDR1 LGHDT and CDR2 YNNKEL (reference sequence). Trimming stripped 2 bases from V and 3 bases from J, with 4 bases between. This CDR3 has 13 residues. Here the CDR3 reads CASSQTDTGELFF. The CDR3 nucleotides read TGTGCCAGCAGCCAAACGGACACCGGGGAGCTGTTTTTT.

The chain combines TRBV11-3 with TRBJ1-1; D gene ambiguous. V lost 1 base and J 2 bases, leaving 5 bases between the germline ends. Germline CDR1 and CDR2: SGHNT and YENEEA. The CDR3 is made up of 13 amino acids. CDR3 residues: CASSLGHNTEAFF. The CDR3 coding sequence is TGTGCCAGCAGCTTAGGACACAACACTGAAGCTTTCTTT. The full variable domain, its missing parts supplied by reference TRBV11-3 and TRBJ1-1, is EAGVVQSPRYKIIEKKQPVAFWCNPISGHNTLYWYLQNLGQGPELLIRYENEEAVDDSQLPKDRFSAERLKGVDSTLKIQPAELGDSAVYLCASSLGHNTEAFFGQGTRLTVV.

The chain is built from TRBV25-1 and TRBJ1-1, with D perhaps matching TRBD1 (6 bases). The CDR3 is 13 residues long. Trimming cost V 3 bases and J 11 bases, with 16 bases left between them. Germline V gene sequence: CDR1 MGHDK, CDR2 SYGVNS. This chain's CDR3 is CASSDPQGRVAFF. The CDR3 region has the DNA TGTGCCAGCAGTGATCCACAGGGTCGGGTTGCTTTCTTT.